These 19 T cell receptor beta chains were sequenced from one sample in a study of cytomegalovirus exposure and HLA in healthy donors. With 60 Vbeta and 13 Jbeta primers, the PCR was carried out. Generated by immunoSEQ multiplex PCR, the TCRdb table keeps only in-frame clones and is missing some. The top ten clones hold over 1.5% of a sample with about 120,000 clones, about 69% of them seen once. Sequenced sample: PBMCs. The source of these receptors is a woman between 18 and 30 years old in good health and CMV-seronegative.

The V and J genes are TRBV4-1 and TRBJ1-1; D is possibly TRBD1 (6 bases). V was shortened by 2 bases and J by 0 bases, with 10 bases between the two germline ends. The CDR3 spans 15 residues. CDR1 and CDR2 from the germline V gene are MGHRA and YSYEKL. The CDR3 coding sequence is TGCGCCAGCAGCCAACTACAGGGATTGAACACTGAAGCTTTCTTT. Translated: CASSQLQGLNTEAFF.

V and J are TRBV4-2 and TRBJ2-2; D perhaps matches TRBD1 (6 bases). There are 19 residues in the CDR3. V was trimmed by 3 bases and J by 8 bases, leaving 28 bases between them. Germline CDR1 reads LGHNA; CDR2 reads YNFKEQ. The CDR3 protein is CASSHSRGLDGALVGELFF. The CDR3 region has the DNA TGTGCCAGCAGCCACTCTAGGGGGTTGGACGGGGCCTTAGTAGGGGAGCTGTTTTTT.

V and J are TRBV5-6 and TRBJ2-7, with a possible D match to TRBD1 (6 bases). The CDR3 extends over 13 amino acids. CDR1 and CDR2 (germline): SGHDT, YYEEEE. The V gene lost 4 bases and the J gene lost 5 bases, with 13 bases spanning the gap. The CDR3: CASSRQALDEQYF. The CDR3 nucleotides are TGTGCCAGCAGCCGACAGGCTCTCGACGAGCAGTACTTC.

The chain couples TRBV2 to TRBJ2-5; 7 bases agree with TRBD1. CDR1 and CDR2 (germline): SNHLY, FYNNEI. The V and J ends lost 6 bases and 0 bases, in that order; junction bases with no gene match: 4. The CDR3 has 14 amino acids. In nucleotides, the CDR3 is TGTGCCAGCAGACCGGGACAGTACCAAGAGACCCAGTACTTC. Its translation: CASRPGQYQETQYF.

CDR3 DNA: TGTGCCAGCAGCGTATCTACAGGGGATGGCTACACCTTC. This sequence encodes CASSVSTGDGYTF. This chain joins TRBV9 and TRBJ1-2; 7 bases align to TRBD1. The J segment lost 6 bases and the V segment lost 1 base, leaving 3 bases of the junction unmatched. This CDR3 comprises 13 residues. From germline, CDR1 is SGDLS and CDR2 YYNGEE. The variable domain in full, with the rest retrieved from reference TRBV9 and TRBJ1-2, is DSGVTQTPKHLITATGQRVTLRCSPRSGDLSVYWYQQSLDQGLQFLIQYYNGEERAKGNILERFSAQQFPDLHSELNLSSLELGDSALYFCASSVSTGDGYTFGSGTRLTVV.

DNA for the CDR3: TGTGCCTGGAGGGGAGCGGGGGGAGTGGGGACCCAGTACTTC. As protein: CAWRGAGGVGTQYF. This sequence joins TRBV30 and TRBJ2-5, with 9 bases that match TRBD2. V trimming: 3 bases; J trimming: 7 bases; junction bases outside the gene matches: 9. CDR1 is GTSNPN, CDR2 SVGIG, per germline (reference sequence). This CDR3 has 14 amino acids.

J is TRBJ2-3 and V is TRBV4-1, with D possibly being TRBD2 (7 bases). The CDR3 loop spans 15 amino acids. Germline CDR1 and CDR2: MGHRA and YSYEKL. Trimming left V 4 bases short and J 2 bases short, with 13 bases between. CDR3 DNA sequence: TGCGCCAGCAGCCTAAGGGGGGGAGACACAGATACGCAGTATTTT. Its translation is CASSLRGGDTDTQYF.

This sequence joins TRBV6-4 and TRBJ2-3, with 10 bases identical to TRBD2. Looked up from germline, CDR1 is MRHNA and CDR2 is SNTAGT. The CDR3 extends over 15 amino acids. V shed 0 bases and J 4 bases; nucleotides not matched to a gene: 1. The CDR3 is CASSDSAGGADTQYF. As DNA, the CDR3 is TGTGCCAGCAGTGACTCAGCGGGGGGGGCAGATACGCAGTATTTT.

V and J are TRBV19 and TRBJ2-5, with D uncertain. Trimming shortened V by 2 bases and J by 2 bases, and 6 bases separated the two germline ends. The CDR3 extends over 13 amino acids. Germline V CDR1 and CDR2: LNHDA, SQIVND (reference sequence). Here the CDR3 reads CASSIKRQETQYF. CDR3 DNA sequence: TGTGCCAGTAGTATAAAACGGCAAGAGACCCAGTACTTC.

The chain couples TRBV4-1 to TRBJ2-7, with TRBD1 matching over 10 bases. J gave up 2 bases and V 5 bases, and 6 bases lay outside the gene matches. The CDR3 loop spans 15 amino acids. The V gene's germline CDR1 is MGHRA and CDR2 YSYEKL. The CDR3 coding sequence is TGCGCCAGCAGCTCAGACAGGGGGCGCGCCTACGAGCAGTACTTC. Protein product: CASSSDRGRAYEQYF.

In its sample, this clone was seen a few times. The chain recombines TRBV5-5 with TRBJ2-4, with D tentatively TRBD1 (6 bases). CDR1 SGHKS and CDR2 YYEKEE come from the germline V gene (reference sequence). V shed 1 base and J shed 5 bases, with 16 bases lying between them. The CDR3 consists of 16 residues. CDR3 residues: CASSLRGTGRENIQYF. CDR3 bases: TGTGCCAGCAGCTTGAGGGGAACAGGGCGAGAAAACATTCAGTACTTC. The entire variable domain, with the rest obtained from reference TRBV5-5 and TRBJ2-4, is as follows: DAGVTQSPTHLIKTRGQQVTLRCSPISGHKSVSWYQQVLGQGPQFIFQYYEKEERGRGNFPDRFSARQFPNYSSELNVNALLLGDSALYLCASSLRGTGRENIQYFGAGTRLSVL.

This rearrangement joins TRBV28 to TRBJ1-6, with TRBD1 as a possible D gene (6 bases). V lost 6 bases to trimming and J lost 8 bases, with 26 bases between them. The germline V gene has CDR1 MDHEN and CDR2 SYDVKM. The CDR3 is 18 amino acids. The CDR3 is CASRPGPNMGGGYSPLHF. The CDR3 DNA reads as TGTGCCAGCAGGCCGGGACCTAACATGGGAGGGGGTTATTCACCCCTCCACTTT.

In this sample, this clone turned up once. The rearrangement joins TRBV30 to TRBJ1-1; 9 bases map to TRBD1. CDR3 length equals 13 residues. Per the germline V gene, CDR1 is GTSNPN and CDR2 is SVGIG (reference sequence). V shed 2 bases and J 7 bases; nucleotides not matched to a gene: 5. CDR3 protein: CAWSKGQGREAFF. CDR3 DNA: TGTGCCTGGAGTAAGGGACAGGGACGTGAAGCTTTCTTT.

A note on this clone: A read error may account for a junction end that differs from germline. The chain joins TRBV9 to TRBJ2-3; D remains unclear. The germline CDR1 and CDR2 sequences are SGDLS and YYNGEE. The CDR3 loop spans 15 amino acids. CDR3 DNA: TGTGCCAGCAGCGTAGTGGGTTATTCCACAGATCCGCAGTATTTT. Its protein product is CASSVVGYSTDPQYF.

V usage is TRBV29-1 and J usage is TRBJ2-3, with D perhaps TRBD2 (6 bases). Germline CDR1 SQVTM, CDR2 ANQGSEA. V lost 3 bases, J lost 6 bases, and 7 bases lay in between. CDR3 length: 11 residues. DNA for the CDR3: TGCAGCGTTGATCGGGGGGATACGCAGTATTTT. It codes for CSVDRGDTQYF.

The chain joins TRBV11-3 to TRBJ2-1; the match to TRBD1 covers 11 bases. The CDR3 length is 14 residues. Germline CDR1 SGHNT, CDR2 YENEEA. Germline trimming cut 5 bases from V and 7 bases from J; bases unmatched to any gene: 4. The CDR3 DNA reads TGTGCCAGCAGCAAGGACAGGGGGCGGAATGAGCAGTTCTTC. Its protein is CASSKDRGRNEQFF.

The rearrangement links TRBV28 to TRBJ1-1, with D unresolved. The CDR3 has 13 residues. Germline V gene data show CDR1 as MDHEN and CDR2 as SYDVKM. Trimming left V 5 bases short and J 0 bases short, with 7 bases between. The CDR3 DNA is TGTGCCAGCAGTACAACTATGAACACTGAAGCTTTCTTT. It specifies CASSTTMNTEAFF.

This chain connects TRBV5-8 to TRBJ1-1; 7 bases map to TRBD1. Germline lookup yields CDR1 SGHTS and CDR2 YDEGEE. This CDR3 has 15 amino acids. The V gene end was trimmed by 4 bases and the J gene end by 0 bases; junction bases not matched to a gene: 6. The CDR3 bases are TGTGCCAGCAGCAACGAAGGGGGCATGAACACTGAAGCTTTCTTT. Translated, it gives CASSNEGGMNTEAFF.

The chain uses TRBV5-4 and TRBJ2-2; D gene uncertain. The CDR3 runs to 12 residues. The V and J ends lost 4 bases and 3 bases respectively, with 4 bases between them. Germline V gives CDR1 SGHNT, CDR2 YYREEE (reference sequence). The CDR3 region has the DNA TGTGCCAGCAGCCGAGACACCGGGGAGCTGTTTTTT. It encodes CASSRDTGELFF.